Listed here are 10 T cell receptor beta chains from one sample, sequenced in a study of T cell changes during pregnancy in multiple sclerosis. Method: immunoSEQ multiplex PCR; TCRdb's copy keeps in-frame clones and lacks some. Of more than 85,000 clones listed, about 94% are singletons. This sample comprised peripheral blood, obtained after pregnancy. These receptors were collected from a female donor in good health, enrolled as a control in a pregnancy study.

The V gene is TRBV2, the J gene TRBJ1-1, with a weak D call TRBD1 (6 bases). The germline V gene encodes CDR1 SNHLY and CDR2 FYNNEI. V was clipped by 6 bases and J by 8 bases, with 22 bases between them. This CDR3 comprises 15 residues. The CDR3, as DNA: TGTGCCAGCAGGTTCCCAATGGGGGGGCGCTCAGAAGCTTTCTTT. As protein: CASRFPMGGRSEAFF. The variable domain in full, with the rest retrieved from reference TRBV2 and TRBJ1-1, is EPEVTQTPSHQVTQMGQEVILRCVPISNHLYFYWYRQILGQKVEFLVSFYNNEISEKSEIFDDQFSVERPDGSNFTLKIRSTKLEDSAMYFCASRFPMGGRSEAFFGQGTRLTVV.

V is TRBV28 and J is TRBJ1-1; possibly TRBD1 for D (5 bases). CDR3 length: 16 residues. Trimming removed 5 bases from V and 1 base from J, with 17 bases in between. Germline V lookup: CDR1 MDHEN, CDR2 SYDVKM. CDR3 in DNA: TGTGCCAGCAGTCTCCGGGGGGTCGTCGGGAACACTGAAGCTTTCTTT. Its protein is CASSLRGVVGNTEAFF. The full variable domain, rest sourced from reference TRBV28 and TRBJ1-1, is DVKVTQSSRYLVKRTGEKVFLECVQDMDHENMFWYRQDPGLGLRLIYFSYDVKMKEKGDIPEGYSVSREKKERFSLILESASTNQTSMYLCASSLRGVVGNTEAFFGQGTRLTVV.

The gene calls are TRBV4-2 and TRBJ2-1; 9 nucleotides agree with TRBD2. Germline V gene data show CDR1 as LGHNA and CDR2 as YNFKEQ. Unmatched junction bases numbered 15, after V lost 3 bases and J lost 6 bases. The CDR3 extends over 18 amino acids. CDR3 region: CASSQGSTSGSVPNEQFF. In DNA form, the CDR3 reads TGTGCCAGCAGCCAGGGATCAACTAGCGGGTCAGTTCCCAATGAGCAGTTCTTC.

This clone has just one count. The chain is built from TRBV5-1 and TRBJ2-1; 10 positions match TRBD1. Germline loops: CDR1 SGHRS, CDR2 YFSETQ. V dropped 4 bases and J dropped 9; count of bases not matched to a gene: 10. This CDR3 is 15 amino acids long. The CDR3 reads CASSETGTGVGEQFF. The DNA for the CDR3 is TGCGCCAGCAGCGAAACCGGGACAGGGGTCGGTGAGCAGTTCTTC.

The chain is built from TRBV5-1 and TRBJ2-2; the D gene is possibly TRBD1 (6 bases). This CDR3 spans 16 amino acids. Trimming stripped 1 base from V and 1 base from J, with 11 bases between. Per germline, CDR1 SGHRS and CDR2 YFSETQ. Written as DNA, the CDR3 is TGCGCCAGCAGCTTGACCGGGACAATGAACACCGGGGAGCTGTTTTTT. It translates to CASSLTGTMNTGELFF. Filled out from reference TRBV5-1 and TRBJ2-2, the complete variable domain reads KAGVTQTPRYLIKTRGQQVTLSCSPISGHRSVSWYQQTPGQGLQFLFEYFSETQRNKGNFPGRFSGRQFSNSRSEMNVSTLELGDSALYLCASSLTGTMNTGELFFGEGSRLTVL.

The V call is TRBV5-1, the J call TRBJ1-1; TRBD1 agrees at 9 bases. The V and J ends lost 4 bases and 1 base, in that order; junction bases with no gene match: 11. The CDR3 length is 17 residues. Germline V gene lookup returns CDR1 SGHRS and CDR2 YFSETQ. CDR3 region: CASSRGGTGTGNTEAFF. DNA for the CDR3: TGCGCCAGCAGCCGGGGAGGGACAGGGACAGGGAACACTGAAGCTTTCTTT. Full variable domain (outside the CDR3, taken from reference TRBV5-1 and TRBJ1-1): KAGVTQTPRYLIKTRGQQVTLSCSPISGHRSVSWYQQTPGQGLQFLFEYFSETQRNKGNFPGRFSGRQFSNSRSEMNVSTLELGDSALYLCASSRGGTGTGNTEAFFGQGTRLTVV.

The chain couples TRBV13 to TRBJ1-2; TRBD1 aligns across 9 bases. This CDR3 has 15 amino acids. V was pared by 5 bases and J by 1 base, with 5 bases of the junction left unmatched. Germline V gene data show CDR1 as PRHDT and CDR2 as FYEKMQ (reference sequence). The CDR3 spells CASSPGQGVNYGYTF. The CDR3 DNA sequence: TGTGCCAGCAGCCCGGGACAGGGTGTTAACTATGGCTACACCTTC.

The chain uses TRBV11-2 and TRBJ2-1; TRBD2 aligns across 12 bases. V lost 5 bases, J lost 9 bases, and 14 bases stayed unmatched. The length of the CDR3 is 17 residues. Germline CDR1 reads SGHAT; CDR2 reads FQNNGV. The CDR3 bases are TGTGCCAGCAGCCTACTAGCGGGGGGCAGTAGGGTTGGTGAGCAGTTCTTC. Its translation: CASSLLAGGSRVGEQFF.

On this clone: Within the sample, other DNA sequences also encode this same CDR3. The chain employs TRBV5-1 and TRBJ2-1, with D tentatively TRBD2 (6 bases). The CDR3 is 17 amino acids. Trimming cost V 0 bases and J 0 bases, with 13 bases left between them. Germline assignment: CDR1 SGHRS and CDR2 YFSETQ. The CDR3 DNA is TGCGCCAGCAGCTTGGAACTAGCAGGGTACTCCTACAATGAGCAGTTCTTC. Translated, it gives CASSLELAGYSYNEQFF.

This chain joins TRBV28 and TRBJ2-5; 9 bases line up with TRBD2. Germline CDR1 reads MDHEN; CDR2 reads SYDVKM. V gave up 6 bases and J gave up 4 bases; unmatched junction bases: 15. The CDR3 covers 17 residues. This CDR3 is CASSRTGGRGGRETQYF. The DNA for the CDR3 is TGTGCCAGCAGCCGAACAGGCGGGAGGGGGGGGCGAGAGACCCAGTACTTC. Supplemented by reference TRBV28 and TRBJ2-5, the full variable domain reads DVKVTQSSRYLVKRTGEKVFLECVQDMDHENMFWYRQDPGLGLRLIYFSYDVKMKEKGDIPEGYSVSREKKERFSLILESASTNQTSMYLCASSRTGGRGGRETQYFGPGTRLLVL.